This is a list of T cell receptor beta chains from one sample in a study. One entry per CDR3 protein, called by TCRdb with MiXCR from the 5' RACE reads. The sample comprises 4,700 or so distinct CDR3 sequences, approximately 70% of which are singletons, and roughly 3.2% rests with the top ten. Sequencing was done on a sample of naive CD4+ T cells sorted from blood. The receptors shown here come from a female donor with breast cancer. The CDR3 runs from the conserved cysteine through the conserved F or W. Each record gives: clone size, J gene, D gene, V gene, CDR3 DNA, CDR3 protein. The D gene is left open where the match is weak. Expanded clones are given a class, and other clones once, few, many or no size at all.

clone size: -
J gene: TRBJ2-2
D gene: -
V gene: TRBV20-1
CDR3 DNA: TGCAGTGCTCGCCGACGGGAAGGGGAGCTGTTTTTT
CDR3 protein: CSARRREGELFF

clone size: -
J gene: TRBJ2-3
D gene: TRBD2
V gene: TRBV27
CDR3 DNA: TGTGCCAGCAGTTTAAGTCCTAGCGGGAGGGCCACGACGCAGTATTTT
CDR3 protein: CASSLSPSGRATTQYF

clone size: -
J gene: TRBJ2-5
D gene: -
V gene: TRBV29-1
CDR3 DNA: TGCAGCGTCTCCTCCGGCCAAGAGACCCAGTACTTC
CDR3 protein: CSVSSGQETQYF

clone size: few
J gene: TRBJ2-5
D gene: TRBD2
V gene: TRBV7-2
CDR3 DNA: TGTGCCAGCAGCTTAGTGGGGACTAGCTTTGGAGAGACCCAGTACTTC
CDR3 protein: CASSLVGTSFGETQYF

clone size: -
J gene: TRBJ1-2
D gene: -
V gene: TRBV18
CDR3 DNA: TGTGCCAGCTCACCATCCGGGGCGGAAGGCTACACCTTC
CDR3 protein: CASSPSGAEGYTF

clone size: few
J gene: TRBJ1-6
D gene: -
V gene: TRBV12-3/TRBV12-4
CDR3 DNA: TGTGCCAGCAGTTTAGGCGGGTCCTGGAATTCACCCCTCCACTTT
CDR3 protein: CASSLGGSWNSPLHF

clone size: -
J gene: TRBJ2-5
D gene: -
V gene: TRBV2
CDR3 DNA: TGTGCCAGCAATTCAGGGGGGCAAGAGACCCAGTACTTC
CDR3 protein: CASNSGGQETQYF

clone size: -
J gene: TRBJ2-1
D gene: TRBD2
V gene: TRBV7-7
CDR3 DNA: TGTGCTAGCAGCTTAAGCGGGGCACCCAGTGAGCAGTTCTTC
CDR3 protein: CASSLSGAPSEQFF

clone size: -
J gene: TRBJ2-7
D gene: TRBD2
V gene: TRBV2
CDR3 DNA: TGTGCCAGCAGTCTAGCGGGGGGGCCCGTGGTTGAGCAGTACTTC
CDR3 protein: CASSLAGGPVVEQYF

clone size: -
J gene: TRBJ1-1
D gene: -
V gene: TRBV2
CDR3 DNA: TGTGCCAGCAGTGAATTAGAGGACACTGAAGCTTTCTTT
CDR3 protein: CASSELEDTEAFF

clone size: -
J gene: TRBJ1-5
D gene: TRBD1
V gene: TRBV11-3
CDR3 DNA: TGTGCCAGCAGCCCCTGGACAGGGGAAACTCAGCCCCAGCATTTT
CDR3 protein: CASSPWTGETQPQHF

clone size: -
J gene: TRBJ2-5
D gene: -
V gene: TRBV5-1
CDR3 DNA: TGCGCCAGCAGCTTTAACTCCGGAGGGCAAGAGACCCAGTACTTC
CDR3 protein: CASSFNSGGQETQYF

clone size: -
J gene: TRBJ2-1
D gene: -
V gene: TRBV5-1
CDR3 DNA: TGCGCCAGCAGCTTGGCTTCTAGCTCAGAGGTTCCTAATGAGCAGCTCTTC
CDR3 protein: CASSLASSSEVPNEQLF

clone size: -
J gene: TRBJ2-7
D gene: -
V gene: TRBV20-1
CDR3 DNA: TGCAGTGCCCCCCCACTTGCGGGGTCCCGCTACGAGCAGTACTTC
CDR3 protein: CSAPPLAGSRYEQYF

clone size: few
J gene: TRBJ1-2
D gene: TRBD1
V gene: TRBV6-1
CDR3 DNA: TGTGCCAGCAGTGGACAGGACAGGGGTTGGATTAATGGCTACACCTTC
CDR3 protein: CASSGQDRGWINGYTF

clone size: few
J gene: TRBJ2-7
D gene: -
V gene: TRBV6-4
CDR3 DNA: TGTGCCAGCAGTGACTCCTGTGGTGACAGGAGCTACGAGCAGTACTTC
CDR3 protein: CASSDSCGDRSYEQYF

clone size: -
J gene: TRBJ2-1
D gene: TRBD1
V gene: TRBV5-1
CDR3 DNA: TGCGCCAGCAGCAAAGGACAGGGGCCTGGGAATGAGCAGTTCTTC
CDR3 protein: CASSKGQGPGNEQFF

clone size: few
J gene: TRBJ2-3
D gene: -
V gene: TRBV6-1
CDR3 DNA: TGTGCCAGCAGAAGCACAGATACGCAGTATTTT
CDR3 protein: CASRSTDTQYF

clone size: -
J gene: TRBJ2-1
D gene: -
V gene: TRBV11-3
CDR3 DNA: TGTGCCAGCAGCTTAGCGGGAACCGACAATGAGCAGTTCTTC
CDR3 protein: CASSLAGTDNEQFF

clone size: -
J gene: TRBJ2-2
D gene: TRBD2
V gene: TRBV9
CDR3 DNA: TGTGCCAGCAATTTACGGGGGGGCCGCGGCGGGGAGCTGTTTTTT
CDR3 protein: CASNLRGGRGGELFF

clone size: -
J gene: TRBJ2-1
D gene: -
V gene: TRBV5-1
CDR3 DNA: TGCGCCAGCAGCCTTCGGGGCGGCAGCTCCTACAATGAGCAGTTCTTC
CDR3 protein: CASSLRGGSSYNEQFF

clone size: -
J gene: TRBJ2-1
D gene: -
V gene: TRBV10-3
CDR3 DNA: TGTGCCATCGGGAACGGGTACTGCAATGAGCAGTTCTTC
CDR3 protein: CAIGNGYCNEQFF

clone size: -
J gene: TRBJ2-1
D gene: -
V gene: TRBV5-1
CDR3 DNA: TGCGCCAGCAGCTTTCGAGGGGAGCAGTTCTTC
CDR3 protein: CASSFRGEQFF

clone size: -
J gene: TRBJ1-4
D gene: TRBD1
V gene: TRBV28
CDR3 DNA: TGTGCCAGCAGTCCTCCGGGAAGGGGGCTGGGGGAAAAACTGGTTTTT
CDR3 protein: CASSPPGRGLGEKLVF

clone size: -
J gene: TRBJ1-2
D gene: TRBD1
V gene: TRBV2
CDR3 DNA: TGTGCCAGCGGCCAACAGGGGACCAACTATGGCTACACCTTC
CDR3 protein: CASGQQGTNYGYTF

clone size: -
J gene: TRBJ1-1
D gene: -
V gene: TRBV5-1
CDR3 DNA: TGCGCCAGCAGCTTGGAGGTCGGGGAAAACACTGAAGCTTTCTTT
CDR3 protein: CASSLEVGENTEAFF

clone size: -
J gene: TRBJ2-1
D gene: -
V gene: TRBV11-3
CDR3 DNA: TGTGCCAGCAGCTCTGCCCCGGGGGTCACCAATGAGCAGTTCTTC
CDR3 protein: CASSSAPGVTNEQFF

clone size: -
J gene: TRBJ2-3
D gene: TRBD2
V gene: TRBV10-3
CDR3 DNA: TGTGCCATTCTAGCGGGAGGGACCACAGATACGCAGTATTTT
CDR3 protein: CAILAGGTTDTQYF

clone size: -
J gene: TRBJ1-1
D gene: -
V gene: TRBV6-6
CDR3 DNA: TGTGCCAGCAGTTACTCTTCGGGCGCTGAAGCTTTCTTT
CDR3 protein: CASSYSSGAEAFF

clone size: -
J gene: TRBJ1-6
D gene: -
V gene: TRBV15
CDR3 DNA: TGTGCCACCAGCATATTCAAGTCGGGACGGTATAATTCACCCCTCCACTTT
CDR3 protein: CATSIFKSGRYNSPLHF

clone size: -
J gene: TRBJ2-7
D gene: TRBD2
V gene: TRBV20-1
CDR3 DNA: TGCAGTGCCACGGGAGGGGAGAAGGGCTACGAGCAGTACTTC
CDR3 protein: CSATGGEKGYEQYF

clone size: -
J gene: TRBJ2-7
D gene: TRBD1
V gene: TRBV6-6
CDR3 DNA: TGTGCCAGCAGGCCGGGACAGGGGAATCTCTACGAGCAGTACTTC
CDR3 protein: CASRPGQGNLYEQYF

clone size: -
J gene: TRBJ1-6
D gene: -
V gene: TRBV28
CDR3 DNA: TGTGCCAGCAGTCCCCTAAGAAGGACGGAGAATTCACCCCTCCACTTT
CDR3 protein: CASSPLRRTENSPLHF

clone size: -
J gene: TRBJ2-7
D gene: -
V gene: TRBV29-1
CDR3 DNA: TGCAGCTTTGTCAACTCCTACGAGCAGTACTTC
CDR3 protein: CSFVNSYEQYF

clone size: once
J gene: TRBJ2-5
D gene: -
V gene: TRBV24-1
CDR3 DNA: TGTGCCACCAGTGATCCTACTTTCGACAGAGAGACCCAGTACTTC
CDR3 protein: CATSDPTFDRETQYF